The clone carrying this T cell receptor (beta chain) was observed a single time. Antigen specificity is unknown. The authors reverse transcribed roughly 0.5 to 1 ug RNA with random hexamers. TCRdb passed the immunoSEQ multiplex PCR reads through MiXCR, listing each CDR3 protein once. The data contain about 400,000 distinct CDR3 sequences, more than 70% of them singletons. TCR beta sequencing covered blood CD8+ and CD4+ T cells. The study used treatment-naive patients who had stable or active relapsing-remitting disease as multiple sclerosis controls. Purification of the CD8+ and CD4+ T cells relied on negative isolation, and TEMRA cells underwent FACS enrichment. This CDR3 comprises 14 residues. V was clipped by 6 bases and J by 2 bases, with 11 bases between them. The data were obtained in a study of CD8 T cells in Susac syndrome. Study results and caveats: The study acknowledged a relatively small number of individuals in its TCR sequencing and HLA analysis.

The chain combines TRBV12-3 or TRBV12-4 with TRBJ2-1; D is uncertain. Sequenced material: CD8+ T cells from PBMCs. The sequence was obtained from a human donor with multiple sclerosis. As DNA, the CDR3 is TGTGCCAGCAGCGATGCGGTCACCTACAATGAGCAGTTCTTC. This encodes CASSDAVTYNEQFF.